The sequence of this TCR beta chain was determined in a study of cytomegalovirus exposure and HLA in healthy donors. Background on the study: From donors who were HLA-typed, an early data release held 80 million or so unique TCRs. Genetic ancestry analysis placed over 65% of the roughly 400 donors that were genotyped in the Caucasian-associated cluster. Regarding the study as a whole: Sequencing artifact likely explains a cluster of highly shared sequence variants. The sole available immune exposure information was CMV serostatus.

The PCR made use of 60 Vbeta and 13 Jbeta primers. Profiling relied on immunoSEQ multiplex PCR, and the TCRdb table lists in-frame clones only, not all of them. The data contain about 160,000 clones, around 79% of them singletons. A word on this clone: Antigen unknown.

The sequenced sample consisted of PBMCs. The source of this sequence is a middle-aged man in good health and CMV-seronegative.

The CDR3 DNA sequence: TGTGCCAGCAGTGACAGCGCTCCGCAGTATTTT. This sequence encodes CASSDSAPQYF. The chain joins TRBV6-1 to TRBJ2-3; D not certain. Germline V gives CDR1 MNHNS, CDR2 SASEGT. CDR3 length: 11 residues. The V and J ends lost 3 bases and 10 bases respectively, with 8 bases between them.